The 26 T cell receptor beta chains reported below all come from one sample, sequenced in a study of blood T cell repertoires in COVID-19. Sequencing used immunoSEQ multiplex PCR; TCRdb keeps in-frame clones, though not all of them. The top ten hold 14% of the sample, which has about 58,000 clones, around nine tenths seen once. Material: peripheral blood. These receptors originate from an older woman with active COVID-19.

The genes are TRBV7-3 and TRBJ2-1, with D possibly being TRBD2 (6 bases). CDR3 length: 14 amino acids. Looked up from germline, CDR1 is SGHTA and CDR2 is FQGTGA. V lost 5 bases and J lost 8, with 16 bases in between. CDR3 coding DNA: TGTGCCAGCAGCAAAACAGGAGGGACTGATGAGCAGTTCTTC. This gives the protein CASSKTGGTDEQFF.

J is TRBJ1-2 and V is TRBV4-3, with D tentatively TRBD1 (6 bases). CDR1 and CDR2 from the germline V gene are LGHNA and YSLEER. The CDR3 runs 15 residues. V gave up 0 bases and J gave up 8 bases, with 16 bases separating them. The CDR3 reads CASSQDLTGWEGYTF. The CDR3 DNA reads TGCGCCAGCAGCCAAGATCTCACAGGGTGGGAAGGCTACACCTTC.

This clone has more than one count but fewer than ten. J is TRBJ2-5 and V is TRBV5-1; D possibly corresponds to TRBD2 (7 bases). Trimming left V 4 bases short and J 1 base short, with 11 bases between. Germline CDR1 reads SGHRS; CDR2 reads YFSETQ. The CDR3 covers 14 residues. The CDR3 DNA is TGCGCCAGCAGCGGGGGGGCTGGCCAAGAGACCCAGTACTTC. It specifies CASSGGAGQETQYF.

V and J are TRBV9 and TRBJ2-3, with 7 bases matching TRBD2. The CDR3 is 14 amino acids. J lost 3 bases, V lost 3 bases, and 4 bases had no gene match. In germline, CDR1 is SGDLS, CDR2 YYNGEE. The CDR3 loop is CASSASGITDTQYF. In DNA form, the CDR3 reads TGTGCCAGCAGCGCGAGCGGGATTACAGATACGCAGTATTTT.

V gene TRBV2 combines with J gene TRBJ2-3, with D tentatively TRBD1 (5 bases). With 5 bases removed from V and 2 bases from J, the gap between germline ends came to 11 bases. CDR3 length: 14 amino acids. The germline CDR1 and CDR2 sequences are SNHLY and FYNNEI. The CDR3 nucleotides read TGTGCCAGCAGTAGGGGTACCCCCACAGATACGCAGTATTTT. This gives the protein CASSRGTPTDTQYF.

In regard to this clone: A junction boundary mismatches the germline segment, possibly from a read error. V and J are TRBV3-1 (or the pseudogene TRBV3-2) and TRBJ2-3; D not resolved. CDR3 length: 14 amino acids. In germline, CDR1 is LGHDT, CDR2 YNNKEL (reference sequence). The CDR3 region is CASSQALGTDTQYF. The CDR3 coding sequence is TGTGCCAGCAGCCAAGCTCTGGGCACGGATACGCAGTATTTT.

This chain joins TRBV6-2 or TRBV6-3 and TRBJ1-1; 8 bases are shared with TRBD1. V shed 1 base and J 5 bases; nucleotides not matched to a gene: 15. Germline CDR1 MNHEY, CDR2 SVGEGT. This CDR3 region has 18 residues. The CDR3 spells CASSYLTPGWTGPTEAFF. For the CDR3, the DNA is TGTGCCAGCAGTTACTTGACCCCAGGTTGGACAGGGCCAACTGAAGCTTTCTTT.

The table lists this clone with a few counts. This chain connects TRBV25-1 to TRBJ2-5; maybe TRBD1 (7 bases). Germline V gene sequence: CDR1 MGHDK, CDR2 SYGVNS. CDR3 length: 13 residues. The germline V and J ends were trimmed by 9 bases and 1 base, with 12 bases remaining between them. CDR3 protein: CASGQGGQETQYF. As DNA, the CDR3 is TGTGCCAGTGGGCAGGGGGGCCAAGAGACCCAGTACTTC.

This rearrangement joins TRBV19 to TRBJ2-7, with TRBD1 identical over 9 bases. There are 15 residues in the CDR3. With V trimmed by 1 base and J by 5 bases, 6 bases remained unmatched. From germline, CDR1 is LNHDA and CDR2 SQIVND (reference sequence). For the CDR3, the DNA is TGTGCCAGTAGTATAGTCGGGACAGGGTCGAACGAGCAGTACTTC. Translated: CASSIVGTGSNEQYF.

The V call is TRBV7-9, the J call TRBJ1-4; the D is unclear. The V gene lost 4 bases and the J gene lost 12 bases, with 15 bases spanning the gap. The CDR3 totals 13 residues. CDR1 and CDR2 from the germline V gene are SEHNR and FQNEAQ (reference sequence). The CDR3 region has the DNA TGTGCCAGCAGCTCGGACGAAGTGGAGGAACTGTTTTTT. This translates into CASSSDEVEELFF. Drawing the rest from reference TRBV7-9 and TRBJ1-4, the complete variable domain is DTGVSQNPRHKITKRGQNVTFRCDPISEHNRLYWYRQTLGQGPEFLTYFQNEAQLEKSRLLSDRFSAERPKGSFSTLEIQRTEQGDSAMYLCASSSDEVEELFFGSGTQLSVL.

This clone was recorded only once. The J gene is TRBJ2-3, the V gene TRBV9; 10 bases are a match to TRBD2. The CDR3 length is 16 residues. V was pared by 0 bases and J by 1 base, with 2 bases of the junction left unmatched. The germline V gene encodes CDR1 SGDLS and CDR2 YYNGEE. The DNA of the CDR3 is TGTGCCAGCAGCGTAGCCGGGACTAGCGGCACAGATACGCAGTATTTT. Translation: CASSVAGTSGTDTQYF.

This clone has a single count. V is TRBV18 and J is TRBJ2-1, with TRBD1 identical over 8 bases. Trimming took 5 bases from V and 15 from J; bases not matched to a gene: 18. CDR1 KGHSH and CDR2 LQKENI come from the germline V gene. CDR3 length: 15 amino acids. The CDR3: CASSKMDRAMGLRFF. The CDR3 DNA sequence: TGTGCCAGCTCAAAAATGGACAGGGCTATGGGTCTGCGGTTCTTC.

V is TRBV25-1 and J is TRBJ2-1, with TRBD1 matching 7 bases. With 3 bases clipped from V and 9 bases from J, the junction kept 11 bases outside the gene matches. CDR3 length: 15 residues. Looked up from germline, CDR1 is MGHDK and CDR2 is SYGVNS. The CDR3 here is CASSEDRRAQGEQFF. CDR3 bases: TGTGCCAGCAGTGAGGACAGGAGAGCCCAGGGTGAGCAGTTCTTC.

The chain uses TRBV2 and TRBJ1-6, with D perhaps TRBD1 (6 bases). V was shortened by 6 bases and J by 8 bases, with 11 bases between the two germline ends. This CDR3 spans 13 amino acids. In germline, CDR1 is SNHLY, CDR2 FYNNEI. The CDR3 spells CASRRGSDSPLHF. The CDR3, as DNA: TGTGCCAGCAGGAGGGGGAGTGATTCACCCCTCCACTTT.

This clone was observed once. This chain uses TRBV7-2 with TRBJ1-2, with D unclear. CDR3 size: 15 residues. V lost 4 bases, J lost 0 bases, and 12 bases lay in between. The germline CDR1 and CDR2 sequences are SGHTA and FQGNSA. The CDR3 coding sequence is TGTGCCAGCAGCTCATTTTTACTAGCTAACTATGGCTACACCTTC. It encodes CASSSFLLANYGYTF.

The CDR3 sequence: CASSLGGDLETQYF. The CDR3 region has the DNA TGTGCCAGCAGTTTGGGTGGGGACTTGGAGACCCAGTACTTC. This chain connects TRBV28 to TRBJ2-5, with D perhaps TRBD2 (6 bases). Trimming pared 3 bases from V and 5 bases from J, leaving 13 bases between. The CDR3 is made up of 14 amino acids. The germline V gene encodes CDR1 MDHEN and CDR2 SYDVKM.

The V call is TRBV5-6, the J call TRBJ1-4; no definite D call. V was cut by 0 bases and J by 3 bases, with 3 bases left in between. CDR3 length equals 13 residues. Germline V CDR1 and CDR2: SGHDT, YYEEEE. CDR3 sequence reads: CASSLVSNEKLFF. For the CDR3, the DNA is TGTGCCAGCAGCTTGGTCTCTAATGAAAAACTGTTTTTT.

This chain links TRBV9 with TRBJ2-1, with a possible D match to TRBD2 (6 bases). V dropped 4 bases and J dropped 5 bases, with 16 bases sitting between them. Per the germline V gene, CDR1 is SGDLS and CDR2 is YYNGEE. CDR3 size: 15 residues. CDR3 residues: CASSLSGRFDNEQFF. The CDR3 DNA follows: TGTGCCAGCAGCCTCAGTGGGAGGTTTGACAATGAGCAGTTCTTC.

This clone was observed once. This chain uses TRBV10-3 with TRBJ2-2; a possible D gene is TRBD1 (5 bases). Germline V gene lookup returns CDR1 ENHRY and CDR2 SYGVKD. Trimming pared 4 bases from V and 0 bases from J, leaving 9 bases between. This CDR3 region has 15 residues. CDR3 sequence (DNA): TGTGCCATCAGTGCAGACAGCGCGAACACCGGGGAGCTGTTTTTT. Translation: CAISADSANTGELFF.

The chain combines TRBV14 with TRBJ1-1; 7 bases are a match to TRBD1. The CDR3 totals 16 residues. V dropped 2 bases and J dropped 6; count of bases not matched to a gene: 12. The germline gives CDR1 SGHDN, CDR2 FVKESK. The chain's CDR3 is CASSQRKQGPLSEAFF. CDR3 DNA: TGTGCCAGCAGCCAAAGAAAACAGGGGCCCCTGTCTGAAGCTTTCTTT.

The V call is TRBV4-1, the J call TRBJ2-3; 7 bases map to TRBD2. With 3 bases clipped from V and 1 base from J, the junction kept 10 bases outside the gene matches. The CDR3 totals 17 residues. CDR1 is MGHRA, CDR2 YSYEKL, per germline. The CDR3 nucleotides are TGCGCCAGCAGCCAGGGACGGGAGGCACCCCGCACAGATACGCAGTATTTT. Translation gives CASSQGREAPRTDTQYF.

This chain connects TRBV4-1 to TRBJ1-2; 8 positions agree with TRBD1. V shed 1 base and J 4 bases; nucleotides not matched to a gene: 2. Per germline, CDR1 MGHRA and CDR2 YSYEKL. The CDR3 length is 14 residues. CDR3 bases: TGCGCCAGCAGCCAAGGGGGACAGGCCTATGGCTACACCTTC. Its protein product is CASSQGGQAYGYTF.

In its sample, this clone is medium-sized. The gene calls are TRBV7-9 and TRBJ1-2; TRBD1 aligns across 7 bases. Germline V gene data show CDR1 as SEHNR and CDR2 as FQNEAQ (reference sequence). J gave up 6 bases and V 3 bases, and 10 bases lay outside the gene matches. The CDR3 loop spans 15 amino acids. For the CDR3, the DNA is TGTGCCAGCAGCTTTCCTGGGACAGTTACTAATGGCTACACCTTC. Translation: CASSFPGTVTNGYTF.

This chain links TRBV25-1 with TRBJ1-6; 9 bases map to TRBD1. This CDR3 is 15 amino acids long. Germline loops: CDR1 MGHDK, CDR2 SYGVNS. Losses at the gene ends were 1 base for V and 11 bases for J; bases not matched to a gene: 6. CDR3 sequence reads: CASSELGTGRTPLHF. The CDR3 coding sequence is TGTGCCAGCAGTGAATTAGGGACAGGGAGGACACCCCTCCACTTT. The full variable domain, completed using reference TRBV25-1 and TRBJ1-6, is EADIYQTPRYLVIGTGKKITLECSQTMGHDKMYWYQQDPGMELHLIHYSYGVNSTEKGDLSSESTVSRIRTEHFPLTLESARPSHTSQYLCASSELGTGRTPLHFGNGTRLTVT.

In DNA, the CDR3 is TGTGCCAGCAGTTTTCGGGACAGGGGGATGGAGCAGTACTTC. Translated: CASSFRDRGMEQYF. The chain recombines TRBV27 with TRBJ2-7; TRBD1 matches 11 bases. V was pared by 3 bases and J by 7 bases, with 5 bases of the junction left unmatched. The CDR3 loop spans 14 amino acids. The germline gives CDR1 MNHEY, CDR2 SMNVEV (reference sequence).

A few counts support this clone. The rearrangement joins TRBV4-2 to TRBJ2-7; a possible D gene is TRBD2 (5 bases). The CDR3 totals 16 residues. Trimming removed 2 bases from V and 0 bases from J, with 14 bases in between. Looked up from germline, CDR1 is LGHNA and CDR2 is YNFKEQ. DNA for the CDR3: TGTGCCAGCAGCCAATCCTTTGCCGGGGACTCCTACGAGCAGTACTTC. Protein product: CASSQSFAGDSYEQYF.